This T cell receptor (beta chain) appears in the sequencing data of a study of beta chain features in type 1 diabetes. Sequenced material consisted of expressed TCRB transcripts (all of the isolated RNA was reverse transcribed). Measured with immunoSEQ multiplex PCR; TCRdb has only the in-frame clones, and not every one. The sample has about 370,000 clones; roughly a tenth are singletons. The CDR3 sequence is 14 residues long. The germline V gene has CDR1 MDHEN and CDR2 SYDVKM. The V end was cut by 3 bases, the J end by 3 bases, with 11 bases between. This clone was recorded a few times. The antigen remains unidentified. Study results and caveats: Shorter TCRB CDR3s, moderately but significantly so, were found in Type 1 diabetes patients in all four CD4+ subsets.

Sequences were obtained from central memory CD4+ T cells from blood. V and J are TRBV28 and TRBJ1-1; D unresolved. The TCR originated in a man aged 25 to 40 with type 1 diabetes. The CDR3 spells CASSFGGEDTEAFF. The CDR3 DNA reads TGTGCCAGCAGTTTCGGCGGGGAGGACACTGAAGCTTTCTTT.